This entry describes one TCR beta chain. This clone was observed a handful of times. Its antigen is currently not known. Per-base qualities were not stored, and no clone one base away is much larger. The cohort consisted of 666 healthy bone marrow donors. Cohort members were all nominally healthy when sampled, although unrecorded immune exposures were likely present. The donor tested CMV seropositive, placing the donor among the 290 or so seropositive members of the cohort. A peripheral blood sample was collected from each donor, and TCR beta sequencing was performed on peripheral blood mononuclear cells. Genomic DNA extraction from the blood cell samples was performed with the Qiagen DNeasy Blood Extraction Kit. Libraries were prepared through the immunoSEQ multiplex PCR assay. For the multiplex PCR, a mixture combining 60 forward primers for TCR Vbeta segments and 13 reverse primers for TCR Jbeta segments was used. The CDR3 region of rearranged TCR beta genes was amplified from genomic DNA by a multiplex PCR assay. On the Illumina HiSeq System, the amplified TCR beta libraries were sequenced as 87-base-pair reads. In the authors' own workflow: In a later analysis, tens of millions of unique TCR beta chains were counted across the approximately 670 repertoires, and about 10 million of these chains were shared by at least two donors. To remove PCR and sequencing errors, raw reads were error-corrected and collapsed into unique sequences using a nearest-neighbor algorithm that merged closely related sequences. V, D and J gene segments were assigned by aligning CDR3 sequences to IMGT reference sequences. For a sequence to be retained, a match of at least six nucleotides was required to both a V gene segment and a J gene segment. Rearrangements were called productive when the CDR3 lacked stop codons and stayed in frame with V and J; all others were non-productive. CDR3 was defined according to IMGT convention as the region running from the second conserved V-encoded cysteine to the conserved J-encoded phenylalanine. Sequences without an unambiguous match to a single V gene segment were excluded from the earlier analysis of 450 to 650 of the donors. An earlier analysis of several hundred of the donors called V segments functional above 56.7% productive rearrangements and segregating when the between-donor standard deviation exceeded 5%. A statistical classification framework was built for diagnosing cytomegalovirus status from the catalog of TCR beta chain sequences. V and J gene assignment, in a later analysis, came from comparing TCR nucleotide sequences with IMGT/GENE-DB human TR gene sequences. Using the TCRdist pipeline, a later analysis assigned CDR3 sequences along with most-parsimonious VDJ recombination scenarios. In a later analysis, every TCR beta chain was defined by the combination of its CDR3 amino acid sequence and its V-gene family, and reads without a unique V-gene family were dropped. In a later analysis, 500 to 700 highly shared, low-generation-probability nucleotide sequences were removed to address suspected cross-contamination and a sequencing artifact. A later analysis calculated a clonal expansion index for each public chain from normalized within-repertoire ranks of inferred template counts. A later analysis computed generation probabilities with a VDJ recombination model fitted to out-of-frame rearrangements, and checked the results against IGoR. Hypergeometric tests were used in a later analysis to score TCR-TCR, TCR-HLA and TCR-CMV co-occurrence, with a repertoire-size bias correction applied to the TCR pairs. A later analysis estimated false discovery rates by permuting HLA or CMV assignments 20 times. A later analysis grouped co-occurring TCRs with DBSCAN, adding TCRdist sequence similarity when clustering within HLA-allele-positive subsets. Co-occurrence clustering excluded repertoires with fewer than 30,000 or more than 120,000 public chains, plus five with anomalous nucleotide sharing. This immuneACCESS table, as held by TCRdb, lists in-frame sequences with V and J called but not all clones. Of the missing ones, under half trace to an unresolved V gene in checked studies; the others have no known cause. V and J calls and clone size are those listed in that table; D and trimming were worked out from the DNA. Present in this sample are some 200,000 clones, about 12% of which were seen just once. The ten biggest clones cover roughly 7.7% of the sample.

This entry comes from a study of cytomegalovirus exposure and HLA in healthy donors (dated by TCRdb to about 2017). Study-wide context: In an earlier analysis of around 540 of the donors, 250 to 350 Gb of sequence data and approximately 120 million unique TCR beta sequences from about 190 million T cells were reported. Among the approximately 430 genotyped donors, approximately 81% belonged to the genetic ancestry cluster associated with self-reported Caucasian donors. The number of donors typed differed by locus, with roughly 629-640 for A, B, C, DRB1 and DQB1, around 560 for DQA1, over 600 for DPA1, and about 450 for DPB1. The study was designed to test whether signatures of past pathogen exposure could be identified by cataloging public T cell receptors. Donor age, sex, ethnicity and CMV serostatus were compiled together with the repertoire data. All discovery cohort repertoires had been generated using a single sequencing platform. In an earlier analysis of around 540 of the donors, high-throughput TCR beta sequencing was used to judge whether each TCR beta V gene segment behaved as functional or pseudogenic. Rather than drawing on any new phenotypic data, the later analysis identified candidate immune exposures from TCR beta sequences and the way those sequences occurred across donors. In a later analysis, previously published TCR beta repertoires from 600 to 850 donors were re-analyzed and high-resolution HLA genotyping was added so that TCR occurrence patterns could be studied. About five DR-DQ haplotypes were handled as single units for association and clustering, since linkage in the cohort was strong. Besides the first cohort of roughly 700 subjects, a separate validation cohort made up of 95 to 150 different subjects was used. The T cell repertoires of 550 to 850 subjects were profiled by immunosequencing and related to cytomegalovirus serostatus. Among about 370 genotyped donors of the cohort, an average of approximately 240,000 unique TCR beta nucleotide sequences was sequenced per donor, of which about 18% were non-productive. Both class I and class II loci were covered by HLA typing, at four-digit resolution. Genome-wide SNP genotypes for about 60% of the roughly 700 donors were used in a later genetic analysis, which treated that subset as a discovery cohort. An early release that covered 500 to 800 HLA-typed donors contained 300 to 350 gigabases of sequencing data and tens of millions of unique TCR sequences. The study combined high-throughput TCR immunosequencing, statistical association of individual TCRs with disease status, and machine learning to predict cytomegalovirus infection status. Study-wide conclusions, independent of this receptor: An association between a missense DCLRE1C variant and V-gene and J-gene trimming of TCR beta chains was found in a later genetic analysis and replicated in an independent cohort. In the study, about 150 TCR beta chains were listed as associated with cytomegalovirus. In vitro tests confirmed that a few of the cytomegalovirus-associated TCR beta chains recognize cytomegalovirus antigens. Assigning TCR associations to individual alleles was difficult when HLA alleles, especially DR and DQ, strongly co-occurred. In an earlier analysis of fewer than 750 of the donors, most TCR beta V segments were observed in productive rearrangements about 87% or about 30% of the time, broadly matching IMGT annotations. A cluster of highly shared sequence variants was judged likely to represent a technical artifact of the sequencing pipeline. In a later genetic analysis, fewer N-insertions in productive TCRs were reported among donors in an Asian-associated ancestry cluster than the roughly 700-donor mean. A later analysis found that HLA-associated TCR beta chains were more clonally expanded and had lower generation probabilities than equally common non-associated chains. HLA typing was unavailable for some donors at each locus, so association tests used only the typed subset. The presence/absence analyses assumed that sequencing depth was roughly uniform across donors, and that assumption may not be true. Because counts were too low, some 17 rarely observed V segments, including chromosome 9 orphons, were left out of the earlier analysis of roughly 600 of the donors. A later analysis associated about 17,000 TCR beta sequences with specific HLA alleles at a false discovery rate of 0.05. In a later analysis, TCR association rates were found to vary across HLA loci, with the most associated TCRs seen for DRB1 alleles and the fewest for HLA-C alleles. Most TCR sequences were seen in very few donors, while some public TCRs were found in many individuals. A further reported finding was that TCR beta sequences accurately predicted the HLA-A and HLA-B alleles for most subjects in the first cohort. In both the original and validation cohorts, the classifier was reported to diagnose cytomegalovirus status with high specificity and sensitivity. According to a later analysis, parvovirus B19, influenza, CMV and Epstein-Barr virus appeared linked to several top co-occurrence clusters. This cohort had only TCR beta chains sequenced, and the lack of alpha or paired-chain data limited which features could be detected. The authors suggested that the approach could potentially be generalized to other disease states and immunological phenotypes. The only immune exposure information available for the cohort was CMV serostatus. Linkage disequilibrium might explain the correlated functional status among segregating V segments, but an unknown experimental factor could not be ruled out. In a later analysis, most CMV-associated TCR beta chains were found to appear HLA-restricted, with HLA associations seemingly driven largely by CMV exposure.

The clonotype comes from a man in his fifties in good health and CMV-seropositive. Material: PBMCs.

The DNA sequence is as follows: TGTGCCAGTACCCTATTGAGGAGTGACTCTGGAAACACCATATATTTT. Translated, it reads CASTLLRSDSGNTIYF. The rearrangement joined TRBV19 to TRBJ1-3; too little of a D gene remains to name it. Including cysteine and phenylalanine, the CDR3 has 16 amino acids. CDR3 DNA only is kept here, 48 bases in frame from base 1. Trimming costs V 7 bases and J 0 bases, and their ends lie 16 bases apart. Per the germline V gene (reference sequence), LNHDA is the CDR1 and SQIVND is the CDR2.